This T cell receptor beta chain was observed in a study of blood T cell repertoires in COVID-19. Study as a whole: Specimens from acute and convalescent COVID-19 originated in the United States, Italy and Spain. Sample material is recorded as cDNA or gDNA derived from T cells, B-cell-depleted T cells, or PBMCs.

Per the study methods: Cell counts per sample came from amplifying reference gene primers. TCRdb's copy holds only in-frame clones and misses some; the assay was immunoSEQ multiplex PCR. V and J calls and clone size come straight from that table; D and trimming were deduced from the DNA. Among over 90,000 clones listed, 75% to 90% were seen once. This clone was observed a single time. The sample comprised peripheral blood. The source is a man at least 80 years old with acute or convalescent COVID-19.

The CDR3 protein is CASSSQGLSHSPLHF. CDR3 nucleotides: TGTGCCAGCAGCTCACAGGGCCTGAGTCATTCACCCCTCCACTTT. The gene calls are TRBV5-6 and TRBJ1-6; tentative D call: TRBD1 (6 bases). Trimming cost V 3 bases and J 8 bases, with 15 bases left between them. Germline-derived CDR1 and CDR2 are SGHDT and YYEEEE. There are 15 residues in the CDR3.